A single sample is the source of the 14 T cell receptor beta chains below, sequenced in a study of cytotoxic CD8 clonotypes in ibrutinib-treated CLL. TCRdb keeps only in-frame clones here, not all; method: immunoSEQ multiplex PCR. Among some 50,000 clones, around 73% were seen once, and the ten largest hold 13%. The sequenced sample was PBMCs, obtained after 12 months of ibrutinib treatment. These receptors were collected from a human donor with chronic lymphocytic leukemia.

This clone was seen more than once but under ten times. V usage is TRBV21-1 and J usage is TRBJ2-3; no DNA check was done on the table's D call, TRBD2. TRBV21-1 is a pseudogene. The CDR3 has 14 amino acids. CDR3 in amino acids: CASSKKEPLHTQYF. CDR3 sequence (DNA): TGTGCCAGCAGCAAAAAGGAGCCCCTGCATACGCAGTATTTT.

The genes are TRBV15 and TRBJ2-1, with TRBD1 as a possible D gene (6 bases). V dropped 5 bases and J dropped 4 bases, with 12 bases sitting between them. The CDR3 is 14 residues long. CDR1 is LNHNV, CDR2 YYDKDF, per germline (reference sequence). The CDR3 is CATSVRGTYNEQFF. In DNA form, the CDR3 reads TGTGCCACCAGCGTGAGGGGGACATACAATGAGCAGTTCTTC. The variable domain in full, with the rest retrieved from reference TRBV15 and TRBJ2-1, is DAMVIQNPRYQVTQFGKPVTLSCSQTLNHNVMYWYQQKSSQAPKLLFHYYDKDFNNEADTPDNFQSRRPNTSFCFLDIRSPGLGDTAMYLCATSVRGTYNEQFFGPGTRLTVL.

This chain links TRBV14 with TRBJ2-7; D perhaps matches TRBD1 (6 bases). The CDR3 covers 12 residues. The V gene lost 8 bases and the J gene lost 0 bases, with 8 bases spanning the gap. Germline V gives CDR1 SGHDN, CDR2 FVKESK. CDR3 nucleotides: TGTGCCAGCGGGGACAACTCCTACGAGCAGTACTTC. Amino acid sequence: CASGDNSYEQYF.

Details on this clone: The sample carries other DNA sequences with the same CDR3. The V gene is TRBV6-5, the J gene TRBJ1-1, with a weak D call TRBD1 (6 bases). This CDR3 has 14 amino acids. From germline, CDR1 is MNHEY and CDR2 SVGAGI. The germline V and J ends were trimmed by 2 bases and 2 bases, with 9 bases remaining between them. CDR3 bases: TGTGCCAGCAGTTACCGAGGGGGTAACACTGAAGCTTTCTTT. Translated, it gives CASSYRGGNTEAFF.

The chain couples TRBV6-1 to TRBJ2-1; 15 bases align to TRBD2. Germline assignment: CDR1 MNHNS and CDR2 SASEGT. The V and J ends lost 7 bases and 10 bases, in that order; junction bases with no gene match: 8. The length of the CDR3 is 15 residues. The CDR3 DNA reads TGTGCCAGCAACAAGGGGACTAGCGGGGGGAACGAGCAGTTCTTC. Residues: CASNKGTSGGNEQFF.

The chain carries TRBV6-5 and TRBJ2-5; 10 nucleotides align to TRBD1. The junction had 6 bases not matched to a gene; V was cut back by 5 bases and J by 3 bases. This CDR3 has 15 amino acids. The germline CDR1 and CDR2 sequences are MNHEY and SVGAGI. The CDR3 nucleotides read TGTGCCAGCAGTCAACTCGGGACAGGGGAAGAGACCCAGTACTTC. Translating gives CASSQLGTGEETQYF.

This clone appeared a few times. The chain couples TRBV7-6 to TRBJ2-2; the match to TRBD2 covers 8 bases. Germline trimming cut 5 bases from V and 4 bases from J; bases unmatched to any gene: 9. The germline CDR1 and CDR2 sequences are SGHVS and FNYEAQ. This CDR3 has 16 amino acids. The CDR3 DNA follows: TGTGCCAGCAGCAAAGGAAGCGGGGGAAGCACCGGGGAGCTGTTTTTT. Protein: CASSKGSGGSTGELFF.

The rearrangement uses TRBV18 and TRBJ2-7, with a possible D match to TRBD2 (5 bases). Trimming took off 0 bases at V and 3 bases at J, with 12 bases between the two ends. Germline lookup yields CDR1 KGHSH and CDR2 LQKENI. The CDR3 consists of 15 residues. DNA of the CDR3: TGTGCCAGCTCACCACCTACCGGGGATTACTACGAGCAGTACTTC. Its translation: CASSPPTGDYYEQYF.

This clone was counted between two and nine times. This chain joins TRBV18 and TRBJ2-1; D possibly corresponds to TRBD1 (5 bases). Trimming left V 3 bases short and J 15 bases short, with 21 bases between. The CDR3 is 14 residues long. CDR1 KGHSH and CDR2 LQKENI come from the germline V gene. The DNA of the CDR3 is TGTGCCAGCTCACCCGAGGAGTGGCTCGGAAGGGGGTTCTTC. It encodes CASSPEEWLGRGFF.

This chain connects TRBV5-1 to TRBJ1-2, with TRBD1 as a possible D gene (6 bases). This CDR3 comprises 19 residues. Trimming pared 3 bases from V and 2 bases from J, leaving 26 bases between. Looked up from germline, CDR1 is SGHRS and CDR2 is YFSETQ. The CDR3 sequence is CASSWLLGVVGQGNYGYTF. CDR3 in DNA: TGCGCCAGCAGCTGGCTGCTGGGGGTAGTCGGGCAGGGGAACTATGGCTACACCTTC.

The rearrangement links TRBV10-1 to TRBJ2-3; TRBD2 matches 12 bases. The junction had 2 bases not matched to a gene; V was cut back by 6 bases and J by 4 bases. Per germline, CDR1 WNHNN and CDR2 SYGVQD (reference sequence). CDR3 size: 14 residues. The DNA for the CDR3 is TGCGCCAGCAGACCTAGCGGGGGGGCAGATACGCAGTATTTT. Encoded protein: CASRPSGGADTQYF.

This clone was seen more than once but under ten times. V gene TRBV4-1 combines with J gene TRBJ2-2, with 9 positions matching TRBD2. Germline CDR1 reads MGHRA; CDR2 reads YSYEKL. The CDR3 totals 15 residues. With V trimmed by 1 base and J by 5 bases, 2 bases remained unmatched. The CDR3 here is CASSQGLAGTGELFF. CDR3 sequence (DNA): TGCGCCAGCAGCCAAGGGCTAGCGGGGACCGGGGAGCTGTTTTTT.

The chain combines TRBV7-2 with TRBJ1-5; D call uncertain. The CDR3 covers 16 residues. V lost 5 bases, J lost 2 bases, and 16 bases lay in between. The germline V gene has CDR1 SGHTA and CDR2 FQGNSA. The CDR3 DNA is TGTGCCAGCAGCCCTGTACCGTTTAGGGGCAATCAGCCCCAGCATTTT. Residues: CASSPVPFRGNQPQHF.

This clone was counted a few times. J is TRBJ2-5 and V is TRBV5-1; 11 bases agree with TRBD2. The CDR3 runs 15 residues. The V segment lost 4 bases and the J segment 5 bases; nucleotides outside the gene matches: 7. Germline V gene data show CDR1 as SGHRS and CDR2 as YFSETQ. The CDR3 DNA follows: TGCGCCAGCAGCCAACTAGCGGGGGTCGGGGAGACCCAGTACTTC. This translates into CASSQLAGVGETQYF. The full variable domain, in which reference TRBV5-1 and TRBJ2-5 provide the parts outside the CDR3, is KAGVTQTPRYLIKTRGQQVTLSCSPISGHRSVSWYQQTPGQGLQFLFEYFSETQRNKGNFPGRFSGRQFSNSRSEMNVSTLELGDSALYLCASSQLAGVGETQYFGPGTRLLVL.